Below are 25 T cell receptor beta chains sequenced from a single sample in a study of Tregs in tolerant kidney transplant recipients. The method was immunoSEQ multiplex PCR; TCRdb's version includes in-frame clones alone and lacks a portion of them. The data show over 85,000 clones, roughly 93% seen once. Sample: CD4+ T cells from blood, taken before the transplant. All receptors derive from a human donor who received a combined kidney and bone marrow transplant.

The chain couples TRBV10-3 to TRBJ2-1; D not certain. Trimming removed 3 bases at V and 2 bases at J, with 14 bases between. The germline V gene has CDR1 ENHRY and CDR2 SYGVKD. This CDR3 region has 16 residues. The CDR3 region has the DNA TGTGCCATCAGTGATAGGCTGCAGGATGCCTACAATGAGCAGTTCTTC. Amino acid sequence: CAISDRLQDAYNEQFF.

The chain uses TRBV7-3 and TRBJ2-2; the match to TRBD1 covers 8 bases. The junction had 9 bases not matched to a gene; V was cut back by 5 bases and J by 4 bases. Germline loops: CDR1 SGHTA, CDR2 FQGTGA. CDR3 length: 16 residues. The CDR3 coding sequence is TGTGCCAGCAGCGACCTCGGACAGGGTAGCACCGGGGAGCTGTTTTTT. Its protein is CASSDLGQGSTGELFF.

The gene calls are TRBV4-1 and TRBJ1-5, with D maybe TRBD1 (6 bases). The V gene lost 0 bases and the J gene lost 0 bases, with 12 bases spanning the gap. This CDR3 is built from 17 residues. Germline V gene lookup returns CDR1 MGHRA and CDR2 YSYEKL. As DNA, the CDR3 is TGCGCCAGCAGCCAAGATTTTACGGGACATAGCAATCAGCCCCAGCATTTT. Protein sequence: CASSQDFTGHSNQPQHF.

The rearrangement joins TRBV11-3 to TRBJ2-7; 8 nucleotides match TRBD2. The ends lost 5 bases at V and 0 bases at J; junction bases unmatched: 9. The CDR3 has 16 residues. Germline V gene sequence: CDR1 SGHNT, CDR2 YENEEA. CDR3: CASSPKEGTSSYEQYF. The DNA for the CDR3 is TGTGCCAGCAGCCCCAAGGAAGGGACTAGCTCCTACGAGCAGTACTTC.

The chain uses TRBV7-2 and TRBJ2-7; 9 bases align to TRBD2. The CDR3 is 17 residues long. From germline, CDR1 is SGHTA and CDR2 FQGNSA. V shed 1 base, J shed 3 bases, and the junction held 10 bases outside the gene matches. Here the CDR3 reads CASSLVVAVAGVYEQYF. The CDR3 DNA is TGTGCCAGCAGCTTAGTGGTGGCGGTAGCGGGAGTCTACGAGCAGTACTTC.

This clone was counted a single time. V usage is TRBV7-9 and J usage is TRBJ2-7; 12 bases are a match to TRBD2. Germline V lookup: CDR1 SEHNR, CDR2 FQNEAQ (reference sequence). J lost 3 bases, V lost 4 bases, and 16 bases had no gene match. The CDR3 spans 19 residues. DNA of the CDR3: TGTGCCAGCAGCTCCACCCGTGGCGGACTAGCGGGACAACACTACGAGCAGTACTTC. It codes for CASSSTRGGLAGQHYEQYF.

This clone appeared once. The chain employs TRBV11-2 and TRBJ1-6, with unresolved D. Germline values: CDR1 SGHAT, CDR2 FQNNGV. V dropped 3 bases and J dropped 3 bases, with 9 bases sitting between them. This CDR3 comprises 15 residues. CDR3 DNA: TGTGCCAGCAGCTTCACCAGGCTCTATAATTCACCCCTCCACTTT. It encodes CASSFTRLYNSPLHF.

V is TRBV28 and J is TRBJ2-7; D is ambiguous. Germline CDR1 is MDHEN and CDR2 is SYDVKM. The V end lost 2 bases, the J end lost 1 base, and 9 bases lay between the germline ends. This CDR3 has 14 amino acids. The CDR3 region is CASSLPGLSYEQYF. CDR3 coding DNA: TGTGCCAGCAGTTTACCAGGCCTGTCCTACGAGCAGTACTTC. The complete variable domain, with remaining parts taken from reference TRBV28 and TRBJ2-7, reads DVKVTQSSRYLVKRTGEKVFLECVQDMDHENMFWYRQDPGLGLRLIYFSYDVKMKEKGDIPEGYSVSREKKERFSLILESASTNQTSMYLCASSLPGLSYEQYFGPGTRLTVT.

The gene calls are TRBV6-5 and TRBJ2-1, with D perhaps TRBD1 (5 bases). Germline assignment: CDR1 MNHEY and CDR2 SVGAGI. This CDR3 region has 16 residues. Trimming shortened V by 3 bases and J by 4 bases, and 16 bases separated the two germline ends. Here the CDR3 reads CASSYNPGPGYNEQFF. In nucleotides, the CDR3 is TGTGCCAGCAGTTATAATCCAGGACCAGGGTACAATGAGCAGTTCTTC.

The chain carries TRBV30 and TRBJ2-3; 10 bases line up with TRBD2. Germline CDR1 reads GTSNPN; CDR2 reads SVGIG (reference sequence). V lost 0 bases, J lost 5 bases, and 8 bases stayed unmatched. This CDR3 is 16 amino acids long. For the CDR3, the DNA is TGTGCCTGGAGTGTAGGAGCGGGAGGGCGTAGAGATACGCAGTATTTT. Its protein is CAWSVGAGGRRDTQYF.

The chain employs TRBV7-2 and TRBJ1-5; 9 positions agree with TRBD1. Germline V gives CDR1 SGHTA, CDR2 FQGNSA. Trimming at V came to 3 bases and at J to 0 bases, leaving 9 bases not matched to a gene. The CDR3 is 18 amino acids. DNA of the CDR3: TGTGCCAGCAGCTTCACAGGGGGCGGGTCGGCTAGCAATCAGCCCCAGCATTTT. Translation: CASSFTGGGSASNQPQHF.

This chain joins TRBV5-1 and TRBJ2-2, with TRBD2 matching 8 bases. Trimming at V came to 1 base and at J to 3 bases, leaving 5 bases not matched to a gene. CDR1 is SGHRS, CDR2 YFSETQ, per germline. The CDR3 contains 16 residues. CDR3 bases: TGCGCCAGCAGCTTGACAGGGCGGGGGGACACCGGGGAGCTGTTTTTT. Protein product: CASSLTGRGDTGELFF.

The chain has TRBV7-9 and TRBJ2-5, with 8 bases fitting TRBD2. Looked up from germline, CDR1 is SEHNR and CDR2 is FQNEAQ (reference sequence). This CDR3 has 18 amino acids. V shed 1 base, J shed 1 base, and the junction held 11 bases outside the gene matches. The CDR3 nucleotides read TGTGCCAGCAGCTTAGTGGGGAGGAGCGGGAGCCTCCAAGAGACCCAGTACTTC. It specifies CASSLVGRSGSLQETQYF.

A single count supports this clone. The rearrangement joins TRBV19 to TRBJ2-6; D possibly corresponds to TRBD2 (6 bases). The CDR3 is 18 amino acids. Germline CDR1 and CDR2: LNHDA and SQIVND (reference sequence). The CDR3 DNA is TGTGCTGTCGGGGGTAATCCCCCTCCAAACTCTGGGGCCAACGTCCTGACTTTC. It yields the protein CAVGGNPPPNSGANVLTF.

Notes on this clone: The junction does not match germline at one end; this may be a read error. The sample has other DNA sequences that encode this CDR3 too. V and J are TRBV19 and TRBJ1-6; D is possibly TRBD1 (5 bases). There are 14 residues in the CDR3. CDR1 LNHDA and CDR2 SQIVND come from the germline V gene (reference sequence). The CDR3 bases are TGTGCCAGTATGGCAGGCAGGGTCAATTCCCCCCTCCACTTT. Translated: CASMAGRVNSPLHF.

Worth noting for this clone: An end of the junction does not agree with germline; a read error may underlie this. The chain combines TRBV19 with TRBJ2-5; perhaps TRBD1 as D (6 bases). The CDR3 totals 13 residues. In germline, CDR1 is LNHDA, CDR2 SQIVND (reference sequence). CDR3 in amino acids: CASSVDRQETQYF. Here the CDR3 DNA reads TGTGCCAGTAGTGTAGACAGGCAAGAGACCCAGTACTTC.

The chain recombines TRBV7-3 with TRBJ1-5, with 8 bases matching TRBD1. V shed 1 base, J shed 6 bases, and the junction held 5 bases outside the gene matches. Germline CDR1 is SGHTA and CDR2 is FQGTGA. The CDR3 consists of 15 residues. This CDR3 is CASSLNRGLGQPQHF. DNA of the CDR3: TGTGCCAGCAGCTTAAACAGGGGGTTGGGTCAGCCCCAGCATTTT.

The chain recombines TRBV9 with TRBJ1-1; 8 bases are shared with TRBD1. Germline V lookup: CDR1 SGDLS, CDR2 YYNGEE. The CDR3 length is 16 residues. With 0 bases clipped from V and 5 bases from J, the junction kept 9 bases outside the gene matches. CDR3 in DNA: TGTGCCAGCAGCGTAGAAGGGCAGGGGGCGCGTACTGAAGCTTTCTTT. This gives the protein CASSVEGQGARTEAFF.

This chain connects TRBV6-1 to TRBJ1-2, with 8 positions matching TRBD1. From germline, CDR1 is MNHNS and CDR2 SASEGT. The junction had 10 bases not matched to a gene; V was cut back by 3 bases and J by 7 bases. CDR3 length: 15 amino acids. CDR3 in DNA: TGTGCCAGCAGTGACAAACAGGGGGTCCCCGCTGGCTACACCTTC. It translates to CASSDKQGVPAGYTF.

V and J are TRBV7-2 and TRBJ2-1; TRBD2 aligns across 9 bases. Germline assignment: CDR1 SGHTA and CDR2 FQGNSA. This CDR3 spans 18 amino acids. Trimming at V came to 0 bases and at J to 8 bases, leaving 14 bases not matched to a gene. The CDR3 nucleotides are TGTGCCAGCAGCTTAGCCCGGGGAGTAGCGGGAGCTTCAGATGAGCAGTTCTTC. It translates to CASSLARGVAGASDEQFF.

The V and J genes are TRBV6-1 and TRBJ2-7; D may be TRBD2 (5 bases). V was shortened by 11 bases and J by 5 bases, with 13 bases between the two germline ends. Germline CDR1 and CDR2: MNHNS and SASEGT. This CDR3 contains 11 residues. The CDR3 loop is CAYGLANEQYF. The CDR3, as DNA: TGTGCCTATGGGCTAGCAAACGAGCAGTACTTC.

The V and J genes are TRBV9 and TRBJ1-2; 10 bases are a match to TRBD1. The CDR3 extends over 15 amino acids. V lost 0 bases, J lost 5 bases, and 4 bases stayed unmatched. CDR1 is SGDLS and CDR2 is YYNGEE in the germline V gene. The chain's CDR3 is CASSVAGQGRYGYTF. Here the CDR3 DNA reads TGTGCCAGCAGCGTAGCGGGACAGGGGAGATATGGCTACACCTTC.

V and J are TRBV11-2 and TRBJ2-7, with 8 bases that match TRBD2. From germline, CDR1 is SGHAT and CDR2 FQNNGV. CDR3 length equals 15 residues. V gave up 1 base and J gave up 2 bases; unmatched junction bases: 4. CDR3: CASSLGSGSTYEQYF. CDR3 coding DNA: TGTGCCAGCAGCTTAGGGAGCGGGAGCACCTACGAGCAGTACTTC. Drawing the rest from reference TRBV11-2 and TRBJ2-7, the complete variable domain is EAGVAQSPRYKIIEKRQSVAFWCNPISGHATLYWYQQILGQGPKLLIQFQNNGVVDDSQLPKDRFSAERLKGVDSTLKIQPAKLEDSAVYLCASSLGSGSTYEQYFGPGTRLTVT.

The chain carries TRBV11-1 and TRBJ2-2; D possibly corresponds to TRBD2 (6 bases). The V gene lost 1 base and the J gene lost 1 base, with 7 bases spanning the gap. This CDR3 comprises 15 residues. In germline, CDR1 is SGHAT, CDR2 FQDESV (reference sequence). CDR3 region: CASSLGGGNTGELFF. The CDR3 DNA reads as TGTGCCAGCAGCTTAGGGGGAGGGAACACCGGGGAGCTGTTTTTT.

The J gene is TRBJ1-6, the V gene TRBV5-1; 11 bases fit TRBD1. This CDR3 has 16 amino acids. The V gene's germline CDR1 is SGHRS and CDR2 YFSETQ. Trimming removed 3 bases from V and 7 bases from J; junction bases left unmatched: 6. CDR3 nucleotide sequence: TGCGCCAGCAGCTCCTCAGGACAGGGGGCGAATTCACCCCTCCACTTT. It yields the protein CASSSSGQGANSPLHF.